The 18 T cell receptor beta chains presented below share a single source sample, sequenced in a study of T cells in Graves' hyperthyroidism and ophthalmopathy (dated by TCRdb to between 2018 and 2021). The library was obtained by multiplex PCR. Instrument used: Illumina HiSeq 2000. The TCR beta CDR3 regions were amplified from RNA transcripts. The first round of RT-PCR for the TCR CDR3 was performed with the HTBI primer set and the Qiagen OneStep RT-PCR kit. TCRdb reworked the public reads: Q25 trimming with fastp, MiXCR clone assembly, productive beta chains retained. Here each entry gathers all rows of one CDR3 protein and keeps the most common genes and DNA. This sample comprises roughly 400,000 distinct CDR3 sequences, over 12% of them detected only once. 25% to 30% of the sample lies in the top ten. The specimen sequenced was blood. The receptors come from a man aged 50-60 years with Graves' ophthalmopathy.

This clonotype was detected a few times. This rearrangement joins TRBV18 to TRBJ2-2; the match to TRBD1 covers 11 bases. V trimming: 5 bases; J trimming: 5 bases; junction bases outside the gene matches: 4. This CDR3 is built from 15 residues. CDR1 and CDR2 from the germline V gene are KGHSH and LQKENI. CDR3 nucleotides: TGTGCCAGCTCATACGGACAGGGGGCAACCGGGGAGCTGTTTTTT. Amino acid sequence: CASSYGQGATGELFF.

This clonotype was detected only a few times. J is TRBJ1-2 and V is TRBV20-1, with no clear D. Germline assignment: CDR1 DFQATT and CDR2 SNEGSKA (reference sequence). There are 13 residues in the CDR3. V was clipped by 6 bases and J by 4 bases, with 15 bases between them. The CDR3 DNA reads TGCAGTGCACCCTGGACCGGGCTCTATGGCTACACCTTC. Translated, it gives CSAPWTGLYGYTF.

Ten or more counts support this clonotype. The chain uses TRBV28 and TRBJ1-5; 9 bases map to TRBD1. This CDR3 region has 15 residues. CDR1 is MDHEN and CDR2 is SYDVKM in the germline V gene. The V segment lost 5 bases and the J segment 6 bases; nucleotides outside the gene matches: 8. This CDR3 reads CASSPGTGWGQPQHF. CDR3 nucleotides: TGTGCCAGCAGTCCGGGGACAGGGTGGGGTCAGCCCCAGCATTTT.

This clonotype was detected ten times or more. The V and J genes are TRBV7-9 and TRBJ1-5; D gene uncertain. Germline CDR1 reads SEHNR; CDR2 reads FQNEAQ (reference sequence). The V end lost 7 bases, the J end lost 3 bases, and 10 bases lay between the germline ends. This CDR3 has 13 amino acids. CDR3 bases: TGTGCCAGCATTACAACTACCAATCAGCCCCAGCATTTT. Its protein is CASITTTNQPQHF.

The table lists this clonotype with a few counts. This sequence joins TRBV5-1 and TRBJ2-7; 10 nucleotides line up with TRBD2. The CDR3 consists of 16 residues. Trimming at V came to 6 bases and at J to 5 bases, leaving 14 bases not matched to a gene. The germline gives CDR1 SGHRS, CDR2 YFSETQ. CDR3 in amino acids: CASTPLLASGGHEQYF. The CDR3 region has the DNA TGCGCCAGCACCCCGCTGTTGGCTAGCGGGGGCCACGAGCAGTACTTC.

This clonotype has a count of ten or more. The CDR3, as DNA: TGTGCCAGCAGCGTAATGGGCGGAAGCACAGATACGCAGTATTTT. This codes for CASSVMGGSTDTQYF. The V and J genes are TRBV9 and TRBJ2-3; D is ambiguous. The V end lost 1 base, the J end lost 0 bases, and 9 bases lay between the germline ends. This CDR3 has 15 amino acids. Germline V CDR1 and CDR2: SGDLS, YYNGEE.

This clonotype was observed many times. J is TRBJ2-7 and V is TRBV7-3; 8 bases match TRBD2. Germline V gene data show CDR1 as SGHTA and CDR2 as FQGTGA. The CDR3 is 16 residues long. V shed 2 bases and J 4 bases; nucleotides not matched to a gene: 10. CDR3 loop: CASSLAEAGEGYEQYF. Here the CDR3 DNA reads TGTGCCAGCAGCTTAGCCGAAGCGGGAGAAGGATACGAGCAGTACTTC.

This clonotype was counted at least ten times. This chain joins TRBV2 and TRBJ2-7, with 7 bases that match TRBD2. This CDR3 spans 12 amino acids. V dropped 6 bases and J dropped 1; count of bases not matched to a gene: 0. CDR1 SNHLY and CDR2 FYNNEI come from the germline V gene. The CDR3 DNA sequence: TGTGCCAGCAGCGGGGGGTCCTACGAGCAGTACTTC. Translating gives CASSGGSYEQYF. Variable domain in full (rest from reference TRBV2 and TRBJ2-7): EPEVTQTPSHQVTQMGQEVILRCVPISNHLYFYWYRQILGQKVEFLVSFYNNEISEKSEIFDDQFSVERPDGSNFTLKIRSTKLEDSAMYFCASSGGSYEQYFGPGTRLTVT.

This clonotype was picked up many times. The chain recombines TRBV27 with TRBJ2-1; 12 bases match TRBD2. This CDR3 region has 17 residues. With V trimmed by 6 bases and J by 4 bases, 10 bases remained unmatched. Per the germline V gene, CDR1 is MNHEY and CDR2 is SMNVEV (reference sequence). The CDR3 protein is CASSRGASGRAYNEQFF. The CDR3 DNA reads as TGTGCCAGCAGCCGAGGGGCTAGCGGGAGGGCTTACAATGAGCAGTTCTTC.

The table lists this clonotype with many counts. V usage is TRBV3-1 and J usage is TRBJ2-5; TRBD2 matches 7 bases. CDR3 length: 17 residues. Germline values: CDR1 LGHDT, CDR2 YNNKEL (reference sequence). The junction had 9 bases not matched to a gene; V was cut back by 0 bases and J by 2 bases. The CDR3 DNA sequence: TGTGCCAGCAGCCAAGATCTGCAGAGCGGGGTTCAAGAGACCCAGTACTTC. This codes for CASSQDLQSGVQETQYF.

CDR3 protein: CASSYLEQGAGNEQYF. The CDR3, as DNA: TGTGCCAGCAGTTACTTGGAACAGGGGGCAGGGAATGAGCAGTACTTC. This chain links TRBV6-5 with TRBJ2-1; TRBD1 agrees at 9 bases. The J call may be mistaken, given a closer DNA end match to TRBJ2-7. Germline V gene lookup returns CDR1 MNHEY and CDR2 SVGAGI. The CDR3 consists of 16 residues.

This clonotype has a count of ten or more. CDR3 nucleotide sequence: TGTGCCAGCAGTTTTGGGAGCCCCTCCTACGAGCAGTACTTC. Its translation is CASSFGSPSYEQYF. The chain combines TRBV12-3 or TRBV12-4 with TRBJ2-7; D is perhaps TRBD2 (5 bases). V lost 3 bases, J lost 0 bases, and 9 bases lay in between. The CDR3 is 14 amino acids.

This clonotype has ten or more counts. The chain has TRBV5-1 and TRBJ2-3, with D possibly matching TRBD2 (5 bases). V gave up 0 bases and J gave up 7 bases, with 9 bases separating them. The CDR3 length is 13 residues. In germline, CDR1 is SGHRS, CDR2 YFSETQ. The CDR3: CASSLDSANTQYF. CDR3 nucleotides: TGCGCCAGCAGCTTGGATAGCGCAAATACGCAGTATTTT.

This clonotype was picked up a small number of times. The V and J genes are TRBV4-1 and TRBJ1-1; the D is unclear. CDR3 length: 14 amino acids. Trimming shortened V by 0 bases and J by 1 base, and 6 bases separated the two germline ends. Looked up from germline, CDR1 is MGHRA and CDR2 is YSYEKL. The CDR3 spells CASSQDPTNTEAFF. CDR3 DNA sequence: TGCGCCAGCAGCCAAGATCCGACGAACACTGAAGCTTTCTTT.

This clonotype was observed at least ten times. The rearrangement joins TRBV7-6 to TRBJ2-1, with TRBD2 identical over 7 bases. CDR1 and CDR2 from the germline V gene are SGHVS and FNYEAQ. The CDR3 spans 14 residues. V trimming: 5 bases; J trimming: 8 bases; junction bases outside the gene matches: 9. CDR3 DNA: TGTGCCAGCAGCCGTTCGGGGGGTCGGGATGAGCAGTTCTTC. The encoded protein is CASSRSGGRDEQFF. Filled out from reference TRBV7-6 and TRBJ2-1, the complete variable domain reads GAGVSQSPRYKVTKRGQDVALRCDPISGHVSLYWYRQALGQGPEFLTYFNYEAQQDKSGLPNDRFSAERPEGSISTLTIQRTEQRDSAMYRCASSRSGGRDEQFFGPGTRLTVL.

The genes are TRBV18 and TRBJ1-2, with 10 bases identical to TRBD1. Germline V lookup: CDR1 KGHSH, CDR2 LQKENI. Trimming took 4 bases from V and 6 from J; bases not matched to a gene: 14. The CDR3 consists of 17 residues. The CDR3 sequence: CASSQKTGTGAIDGYTF. The CDR3 coding sequence is TGTGCCAGCTCACAAAAAACCGGGACAGGGGCTATAGATGGCTACACCTTC. The full variable domain, completed using reference TRBV18 and TRBJ1-2, is NAGVMQNPRHLVRRRGQEARLRCSPMKGHSHVYWYRQLPEEGLKFMVYLQKENIIDESGMPKERFSAEFPKEGPSILRIQQVVRGDSAAYFCASSQKTGTGAIDGYTFGSGTRLTVV.

This clonotype was picked up many times. V and J are TRBV27 and TRBJ1-5; D gene ambiguous. The CDR3 loop spans 14 amino acids. Trimming stripped 3 bases from V and 0 bases from J, with 6 bases between. CDR1 and CDR2 (germline): MNHEY, SMNVEV (reference sequence). In DNA form, the CDR3 reads TGTGCCAGCAGTTTTTACGGTAGCAATCAGCCCCAGCATTTT. Translation gives CASSFYGSNQPQHF.

This clonotype has a count of ten or more. The chain combines TRBV6-1 with TRBJ2-7; 8 bases fit TRBD2. This CDR3 comprises 15 residues. J was trimmed by 4 bases and V by 6 bases; bases with no gene match: 11. Germline lookup yields CDR1 MNHNS and CDR2 SASEGT. As DNA, the CDR3 is TGTGCCAGCAGCCCCGGGGTCGGGAGGGAGTACGAGCAGTACTTC. Protein product: CASSPGVGREYEQYF.